This passage covers 20 T cell receptor beta chains from one sample sequenced in a study of T cells in Graves' hyperthyroidism and ophthalmopathy. The source material, RNA transcripts, was used to amplify TCR beta CDR3 regions. HTBI primers were the set used in a first-round RT-PCR of the TCR CDR3. TCRdb used MiXCR to reprocess the multiplex PCR reads, holding one entry per CDR3 protein. Here the sample spans approximately 600,000 distinct CDR3 sequences, around 20% being singletons. Sample: blood. These TCRs come from a young man with Graves' ophthalmopathy.

This clonotype was counted at least ten times. The genes are TRBV7-9 and TRBJ2-7; D is undetermined. V shed 5 bases and J shed 3 bases, with 8 bases lying between them. This CDR3 has 12 residues. Germline V gene sequence: CDR1 SEHNR, CDR2 FQNEAQ (reference sequence). Here the CDR3 reads CASSPNFYEQYF. In DNA, the CDR3 is TGTGCCAGCAGCCCGAATTTCTACGAGCAGTACTTC.

This clonotype came up many times. The rearrangement uses TRBV2 and TRBJ1-1, with D unresolved. CDR1 is SNHLY, CDR2 FYNNEI, per germline. The germline V and J ends were trimmed by 0 bases and 4 bases, with 12 bases remaining between them. The CDR3 is made up of 15 amino acids. The chain's CDR3 is CASSEARVGGTEAFF. CDR3 nucleotides: TGTGCCAGCAGTGAAGCGCGGGTAGGCGGCACTGAAGCTTTCTTT.

The table lists this clonotype with a few counts. This chain joins TRBV6-1 and TRBJ1-6; maybe TRBD1 (5 bases). Germline CDR1 MNHNS, CDR2 SASEGT. Trimming left V 1 base short and J 0 bases short, with 10 bases between. The CDR3 contains 17 residues. CDR3 protein: CASSEGQGRSYNSPLHF. The CDR3 coding sequence is TGTGCCAGCAGTGAAGGGCAGGGTCGCTCCTATAATTCACCCCTCCACTTT.

In its sample, this clonotype was seen many times. The rearrangement joins TRBV3-1 to TRBJ1-3; D ambiguous. The germline V and J ends were trimmed by 3 bases and 4 bases, with 4 bases remaining between them. Germline CDR1 and CDR2: LGHDT and YNNKEL (reference sequence). This CDR3 contains 12 residues. This CDR3 is CASSHSGNTIYF. The CDR3 bases are TGTGCCAGCAGCCATTCCGGAAACACCATATATTTT.

The sample holds many counts of this clonotype. In DNA, the CDR3 is TGCAGTGCTCGCTCCGGGACATTCTATCGGGACGAGCAGTACTTC. This codes for CSARSGTFYRDEQYF. The chain links TRBV20-1 to TRBJ2-7; a weak D match, TRBD1 (6 bases). The CDR3 extends over 15 amino acids. Trimming removed 5 bases at V and 5 bases at J, with 22 bases between. Germline-derived CDR1 and CDR2 are DFQATT and SNEGSKA (reference sequence).

This clonotype was counted at least ten times. The CDR3 region is CASSRLPGLADNEQFF. As DNA, the CDR3 is TGTGCCAGCAGTCGATTGCCGGGACTAGCGGACAATGAGCAGTTCTTC. This sequence joins TRBV6-1 and TRBJ2-1, with 11 bases fitting TRBD2. The J segment lost 5 bases and the V segment lost 5 bases, leaving 8 bases of the junction unmatched. This CDR3 spans 16 amino acids. Germline-derived CDR1 and CDR2 are MNHNS and SASEGT.

Only a few counts were recorded for this clonotype. J is TRBJ2-7 and V is TRBV9; possibly TRBD1 for D (6 bases). CDR1 SGDLS and CDR2 YYNGEE come from the germline V gene. This CDR3 comprises 15 residues. V was cut by 2 bases and J by 1 base, with 13 bases left in between. The CDR3 DNA reads as TGTGCCAGCAGCGTGGGTCTAGGGGGATCCTACGAGCAGTACTTC. Its protein product is CASSVGLGGSYEQYF.

This clonotype has at least ten counts. This CDR3 reads CASSDSGGLTEAFF. CDR3 nucleotide sequence: TGTGCCAGCAGTGACTCAGGGGGCCTGACTGAAGCTTTCTTT. The chain recombines TRBV2 with TRBJ1-1; 8 nucleotides match TRBD1. The length of the CDR3 is 14 residues. Germline V gives CDR1 SNHLY, CDR2 FYNNEI. V was clipped by 3 bases and J by 5 bases; unmatched bases: 5.

V gene TRBV18 combines with J gene TRBJ1-5; unclear D gene. The CDR3 consists of 13 residues. CDR1 is KGHSH, CDR2 LQKENI, per germline. The V end lost 3 bases, the J end lost 5 bases, and 8 bases lay between the germline ends. CDR3 sequence: CASSPDEHQPQHF. The CDR3 region has the DNA TGTGCCAGCTCACCGGACGAACATCAGCCCCAGCATTTT.

The V call is TRBV14, the J call TRBJ2-6; no firm D call. Looked up from germline, CDR1 is SGHDN and CDR2 is FVKESK. The CDR3 runs to 17 residues. The ends were cut back, 2 bases at V and 0 bases at J, with 11 bases in the middle. CDR3 coding DNA: TGTGCCAGCAGCCAATCCCTTGGTTACTCTGGGGCCAACGTCCTGACTTTC. Its translation: CASSQSLGYSGANVLTF.

In this sample, this clonotype turned up a few times. This chain links TRBV28 with TRBJ1-2, with TRBD1 matching over 7 bases. CDR1 and CDR2 from the germline V gene are MDHEN and SYDVKM. The CDR3 loop spans 13 amino acids. The V and J ends lost 4 bases and 4 bases, in that order; junction bases with no gene match: 3. CDR3 nucleotides: TGTGCCAGCAGTTACGGACAGGCCTATGGCTACACCTTC. Residues: CASSYGQAYGYTF.

This clonotype was observed at least ten times. The chain uses TRBV11-2 and TRBJ1-4, with D tentatively TRBD1 (6 bases). There are 13 residues in the CDR3. V dropped 6 bases and J dropped 5 bases, with 10 bases sitting between them. Germline assignment: CDR1 SGHAT and CDR2 FQNNGV. The CDR3 nucleotides are TGTGCCAGCAGGGCCACAGGGAATGAAAAACTGTTTTTT. Its protein product is CASRATGNEKLFF. The full variable domain, its missing parts supplied by reference TRBV11-2 and TRBJ1-4, is EAGVAQSPRYKIIEKRQSVAFWCNPISGHATLYWYQQILGQGPKLLIQFQNNGVVDDSQLPKDRFSAERLKGVDSTLKIQPAKLEDSAVYLCASRATGNEKLFFGSGTQLSVL.

V and J are TRBV20-1 and TRBJ1-6; D ambiguous. Germline assignment: CDR1 DFQATT and CDR2 SNEGSKA (reference sequence). The length of the CDR3 is 13 residues. V lost 6 bases to trimming and J lost 10 bases, with 16 bases between them. The CDR3 region is CSAARALGSPLHF. CDR3 in DNA: TGCAGTGCCGCCCGGGCGTTAGGGTCACCCCTCCACTTT.

V is TRBV20-1 and J is TRBJ2-7; tentatively, D is TRBD2 (6 bases). Germline loops: CDR1 DFQATT, CDR2 SNEGSKA (reference sequence). The CDR3 consists of 14 residues. With 6 bases removed from V and 1 base from J, the gap between germline ends came to 16 bases. This chain's CDR3 is CSARTGSGSYEQYF. The CDR3 region has the DNA TGCAGTGCCCGCACGGGTAGCGGATCCTACGAGCAGTACTTC.

This clonotype was detected a few times. The J gene is TRBJ1-2, the V gene TRBV20-1; D possibly corresponds to TRBD1 (6 bases). The CDR3 is 14 residues long. Germline values: CDR1 DFQATT, CDR2 SNEGSKA (reference sequence). The germline V and J ends were trimmed by 1 base and 7 bases, with 16 bases remaining between them. The CDR3 loop is CSARALDSPLGYTF. As DNA, the CDR3 is TGCAGTGCTAGAGCCCTGGACAGCCCACTTGGCTACACCTTC.

This clonotype was counted a few times. This rearrangement joins TRBV19 to TRBJ2-5; D is ambiguous. Germline V gene data show CDR1 as LNHDA and CDR2 as SQIVND (reference sequence). There are 13 residues in the CDR3. V was cut by 3 bases and J by 2 bases, with 7 bases left in between. CDR3 sequence reads: CASSITQQETQYF. CDR3 sequence (DNA): TGTGCCAGTAGTATCACACAGCAAGAGACCCAGTACTTC.

This clonotype has only a few counts. This chain uses TRBV4-1 with TRBJ2-7; 8 positions agree with TRBD1. The germline CDR1 and CDR2 sequences are MGHRA and YSYEKL. V trimming: 1 base; J trimming: 5 bases; junction bases outside the gene matches: 13. This CDR3 is built from 17 residues. The CDR3 DNA reads as TGCGCCAGCAGCCAAGGAGGCAGGGGGCCTGCCGGGGACGAGCAGTACTTC. It codes for CASSQGGRGPAGDEQYF.

This clonotype appeared many times. The chain joins TRBV11-3 to TRBJ2-3; perhaps D is TRBD1 or TRBD2 (5 bases each). The V end was cut by 5 bases, the J end by 4 bases, with 7 bases between. The length of the CDR3 is 12 residues. Germline V gives CDR1 SGHNT, CDR2 YENEEA. Here the CDR3 reads CASSRDADTQYF. Here the CDR3 DNA reads TGTGCCAGCAGCCGGGACGCAGATACGCAGTATTTT.

V and J are TRBV6-1 and TRBJ2-1, with a possible D match to TRBD2 (6 bases). The CDR3 is 15 amino acids. V lost 1 base and J lost 6, with 13 bases in between. CDR1 and CDR2 from the germline V gene are MNHNS and SASEGT. The CDR3 protein is CASSEGTSSLNEQFF. DNA for the CDR3: TGTGCCAGCAGTGAAGGAACTAGCTCCCTCAATGAGCAGTTCTTC.

This clonotype was detected many times. The V call is TRBV30, the J call TRBJ1-6, with 10 bases that match TRBD1. The germline gives CDR1 GTSNPN, CDR2 SVGIG (reference sequence). J lost 10 bases, V lost 4 bases, and 10 bases had no gene match. CDR3 size: 15 residues. CDR3: CAWTDRGQGRSPLHF. Written as DNA, the CDR3 is TGTGCCTGGACCGACAGGGGACAGGGGAGATCACCCCTCCACTTT. Filled out from reference TRBV30 and TRBJ1-6, the complete variable domain reads SQTIHQWPATLVQPVGSPLSLECTVEGTSNPNLYWYRQAAGRGLQLLFYSVGIGQISSEVPQNLSASRPQDRQFILSSKKLLLSDSGFYLCAWTDRGQGRSPLHFGNGTRLTVT.